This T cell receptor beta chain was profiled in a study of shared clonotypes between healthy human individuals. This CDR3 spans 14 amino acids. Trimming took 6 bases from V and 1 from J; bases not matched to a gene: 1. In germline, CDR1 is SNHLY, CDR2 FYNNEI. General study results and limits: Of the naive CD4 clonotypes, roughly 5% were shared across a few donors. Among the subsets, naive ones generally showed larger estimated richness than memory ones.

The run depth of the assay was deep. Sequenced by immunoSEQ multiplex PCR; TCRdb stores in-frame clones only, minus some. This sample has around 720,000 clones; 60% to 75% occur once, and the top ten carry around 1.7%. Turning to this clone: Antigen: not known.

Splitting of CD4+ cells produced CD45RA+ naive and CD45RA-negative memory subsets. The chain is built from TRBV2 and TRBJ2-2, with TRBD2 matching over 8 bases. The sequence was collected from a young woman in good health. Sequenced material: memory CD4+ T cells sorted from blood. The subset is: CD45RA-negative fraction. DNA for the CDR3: TGTGCCAGCAGAAGCGGGGGGAACACCGGGGAGCTGTTTTTT. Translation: CASRSGGNTGELFF.